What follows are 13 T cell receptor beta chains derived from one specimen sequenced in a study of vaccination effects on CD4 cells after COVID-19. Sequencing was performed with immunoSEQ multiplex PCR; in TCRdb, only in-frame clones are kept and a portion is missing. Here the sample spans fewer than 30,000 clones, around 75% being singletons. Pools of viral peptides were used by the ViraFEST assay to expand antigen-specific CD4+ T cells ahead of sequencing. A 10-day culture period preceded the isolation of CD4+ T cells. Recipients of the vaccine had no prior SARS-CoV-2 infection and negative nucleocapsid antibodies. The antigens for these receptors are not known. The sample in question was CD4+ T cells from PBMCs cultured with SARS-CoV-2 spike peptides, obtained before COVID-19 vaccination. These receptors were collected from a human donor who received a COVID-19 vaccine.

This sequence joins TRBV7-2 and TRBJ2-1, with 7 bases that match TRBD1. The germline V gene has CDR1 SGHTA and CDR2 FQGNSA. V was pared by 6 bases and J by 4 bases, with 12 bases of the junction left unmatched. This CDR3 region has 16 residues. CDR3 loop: CASSPPGQRPYNEQFF. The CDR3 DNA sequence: TGTGCCAGCAGTCCACCGGGACAGCGCCCTTACAATGAGCAGTTCTTC.

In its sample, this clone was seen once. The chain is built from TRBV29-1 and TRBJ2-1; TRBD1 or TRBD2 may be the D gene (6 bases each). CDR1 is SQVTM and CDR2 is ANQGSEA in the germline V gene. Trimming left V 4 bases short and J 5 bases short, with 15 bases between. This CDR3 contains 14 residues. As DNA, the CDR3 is TGCAGCGTTGCGGGCGGGAAGGGGGACAATGAGCAGTTCTTC. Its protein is CSVAGGKGDNEQFF.

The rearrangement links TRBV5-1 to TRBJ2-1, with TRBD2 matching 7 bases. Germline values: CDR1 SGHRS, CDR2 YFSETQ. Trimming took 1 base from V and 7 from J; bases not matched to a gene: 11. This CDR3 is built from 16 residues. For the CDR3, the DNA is TGCGCCAGCAGCTTGCAAGGCGGGAGAAAAGCTAATGAGCAGTTCTTC. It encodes CASSLQGGRKANEQFF.

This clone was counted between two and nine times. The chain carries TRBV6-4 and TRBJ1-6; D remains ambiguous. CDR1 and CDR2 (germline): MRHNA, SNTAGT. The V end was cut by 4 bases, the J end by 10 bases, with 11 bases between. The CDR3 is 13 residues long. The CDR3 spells CASSVGRNSPLHF. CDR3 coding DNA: TGTGCCAGCAGTGTGGGTAGGAACTCACCCCTCCACTTT.

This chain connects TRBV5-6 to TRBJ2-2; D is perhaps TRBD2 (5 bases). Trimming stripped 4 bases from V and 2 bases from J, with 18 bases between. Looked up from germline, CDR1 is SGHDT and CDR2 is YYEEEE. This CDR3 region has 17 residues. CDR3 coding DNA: TGTGCCAGCAGCCCGAGGGCGGCCGGAGAAAACACCGGGGAGCTGTTTTTT. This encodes CASSPRAAGENTGELFF.

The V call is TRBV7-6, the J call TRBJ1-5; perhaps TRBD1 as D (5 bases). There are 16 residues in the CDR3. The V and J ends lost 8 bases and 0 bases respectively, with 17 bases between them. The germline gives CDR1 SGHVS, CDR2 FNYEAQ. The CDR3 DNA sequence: TGTGCCAGCTCGACACAGAACAGGAATAGCAATCAGCCCCAGCATTTT. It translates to CASSTQNRNSNQPQHF.

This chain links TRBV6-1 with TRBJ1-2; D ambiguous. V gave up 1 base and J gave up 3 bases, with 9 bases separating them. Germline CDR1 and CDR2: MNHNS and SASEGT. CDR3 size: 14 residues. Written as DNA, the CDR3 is TGTGCCAGCAGTGAAGTACGGAAATACTATGGCTACACCTTC. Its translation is CASSEVRKYYGYTF.

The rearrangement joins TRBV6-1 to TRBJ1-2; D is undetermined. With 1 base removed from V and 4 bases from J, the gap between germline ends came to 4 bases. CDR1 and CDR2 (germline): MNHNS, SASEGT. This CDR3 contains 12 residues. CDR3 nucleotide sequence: TGTGCCAGCAGTGAAGACCTCTATGGCTACACCTTC. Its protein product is CASSEDLYGYTF.

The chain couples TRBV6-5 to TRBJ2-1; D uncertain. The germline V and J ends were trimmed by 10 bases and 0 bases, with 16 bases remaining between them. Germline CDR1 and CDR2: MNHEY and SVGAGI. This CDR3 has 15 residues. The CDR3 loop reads CATVRGSSSYNEQFF. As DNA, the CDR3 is TGTGCCACCGTGAGAGGCTCAAGCTCCTACAATGAGCAGTTCTTC.

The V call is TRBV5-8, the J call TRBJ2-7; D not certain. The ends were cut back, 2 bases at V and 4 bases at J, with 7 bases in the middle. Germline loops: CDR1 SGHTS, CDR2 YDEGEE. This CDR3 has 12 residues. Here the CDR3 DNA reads TGTGCCAGCAGCTTAACGGATTACGAGCAGTACTTC. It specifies CASSLTDYEQYF.

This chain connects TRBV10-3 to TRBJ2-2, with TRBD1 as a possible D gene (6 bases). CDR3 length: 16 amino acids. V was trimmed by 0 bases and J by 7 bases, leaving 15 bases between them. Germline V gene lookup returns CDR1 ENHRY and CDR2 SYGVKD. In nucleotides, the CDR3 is TGTGCCATCAGTGAGTCTACCAGGACCAGGGGCGGGGAGCTGTTTTTT. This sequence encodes CAISESTRTRGGELFF.

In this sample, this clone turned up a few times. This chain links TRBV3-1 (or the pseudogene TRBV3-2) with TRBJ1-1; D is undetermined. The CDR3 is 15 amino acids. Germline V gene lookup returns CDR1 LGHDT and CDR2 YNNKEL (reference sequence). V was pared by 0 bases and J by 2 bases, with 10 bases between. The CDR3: CASSQDPAENTEAFF. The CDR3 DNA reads TGTGCCAGCAGCCAAGATCCGGCCGAAAACACTGAAGCTTTCTTT.

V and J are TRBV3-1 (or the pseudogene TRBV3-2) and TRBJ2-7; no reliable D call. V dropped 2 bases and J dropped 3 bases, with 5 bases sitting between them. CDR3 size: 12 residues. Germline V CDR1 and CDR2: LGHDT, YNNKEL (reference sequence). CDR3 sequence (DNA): TGTGCCAGCAGCCAATACAGCTACGAGCAGTACTTC. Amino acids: CASSQYSYEQYF.